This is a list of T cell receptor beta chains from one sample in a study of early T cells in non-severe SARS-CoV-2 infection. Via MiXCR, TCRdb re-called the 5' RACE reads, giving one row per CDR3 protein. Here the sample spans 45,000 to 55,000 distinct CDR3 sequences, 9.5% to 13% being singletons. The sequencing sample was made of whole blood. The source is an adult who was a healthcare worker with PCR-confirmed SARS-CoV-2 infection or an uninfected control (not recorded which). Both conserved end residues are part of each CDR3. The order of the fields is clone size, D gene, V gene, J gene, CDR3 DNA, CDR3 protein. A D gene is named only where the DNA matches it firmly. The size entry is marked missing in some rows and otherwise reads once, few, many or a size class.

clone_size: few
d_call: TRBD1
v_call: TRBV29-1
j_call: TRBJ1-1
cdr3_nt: TGCAGCGCAATTGACGGGACAGCTCAAGCTTTCTTT
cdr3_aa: CSAIDGTAQAFF

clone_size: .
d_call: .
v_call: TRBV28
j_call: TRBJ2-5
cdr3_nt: TGTGCCAGCAGTGTTCCGGGGGGCCCAAAGACCCAGTACTTC
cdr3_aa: CASSVPGGPKTQYF

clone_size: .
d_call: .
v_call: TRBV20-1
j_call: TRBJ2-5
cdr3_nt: TGCAGTGCTAGAGACTTTTTCGGGAGCGCCCTCCAAGAGACCCAGTACTTC
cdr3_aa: CSARDFFGSALQETQYF

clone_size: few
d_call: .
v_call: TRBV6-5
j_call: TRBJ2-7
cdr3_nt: TGTGCCAGCAGTTTTAGCCAGGCAGCCTCCTACGAGCAGTACTTC
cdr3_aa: CASSFSQAASYEQYF

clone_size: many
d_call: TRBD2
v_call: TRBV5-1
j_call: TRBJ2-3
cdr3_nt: TGCGCCAGCAGCTCGGTGGCTAGCGGGGGCCTTGAGTATTTT
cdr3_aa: CASSSVASGGLEYF

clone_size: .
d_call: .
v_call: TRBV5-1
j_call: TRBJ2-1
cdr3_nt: TGCGCCAGCAGCTTGGTACAGGACTCCTACAATGAGCAGTTCTTC
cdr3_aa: CASSLVQDSYNEQFF

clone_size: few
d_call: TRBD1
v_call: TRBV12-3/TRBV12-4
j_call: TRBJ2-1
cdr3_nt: TGTGCCAGCAGTTCCCCGGGACAGGGGGCCGATGAGCAGTTCTTC
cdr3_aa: CASSSPGQGADEQFF

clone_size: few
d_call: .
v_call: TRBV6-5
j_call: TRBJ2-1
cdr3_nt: TGTGCCAGCACCCAAACCCCCGCCGGCATAAGCTCCTACAATGAGCAGTTCTTC
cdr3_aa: CASTQTPAGISSYNEQFF

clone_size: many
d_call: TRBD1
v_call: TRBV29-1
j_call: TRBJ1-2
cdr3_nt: TGCAGCGTTGACGATACGACAGGGGCTGGCTATGGCTACACCTTC
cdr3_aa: CSVDDTTGAGYGYTF

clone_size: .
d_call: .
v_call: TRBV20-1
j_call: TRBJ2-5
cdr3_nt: TGCAGTGCTAGGAGGGACACCGGAGGGGAGACCCAGTACTTC
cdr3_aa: CSARRDTGGETQYF

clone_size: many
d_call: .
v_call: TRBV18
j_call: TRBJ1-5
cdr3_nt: TGTGCCAGCTCACCAGGGGGGGCATTCAATCAGCCCCAGCATTTT
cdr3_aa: CASSPGGAFNQPQHF

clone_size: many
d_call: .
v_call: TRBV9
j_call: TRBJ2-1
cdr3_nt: TGTGCCAGCAGCCATCTGGGGGCTGGACAGCCCTACAATGAGCAGTTCTTC
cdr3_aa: CASSHLGAGQPYNEQFF

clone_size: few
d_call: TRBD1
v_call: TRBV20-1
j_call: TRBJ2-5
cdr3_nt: TGCAGTGCTAGGGACGGGACAGGGGGTTTGGAGACCCAGTACTTC
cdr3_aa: CSARDGTGGLETQYF

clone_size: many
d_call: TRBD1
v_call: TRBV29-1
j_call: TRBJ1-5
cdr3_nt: TGCAGCGTGTCGGACAGGGTCAATCAGCCCCAGCATTTT
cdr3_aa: CSVSDRVNQPQHF

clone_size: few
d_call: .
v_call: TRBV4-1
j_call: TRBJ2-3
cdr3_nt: TGCGCCAGCAGCCACCGACGGGCTGGGACGAGCACAGATACGCAGTATTTT
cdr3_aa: CASSHRRAGTSTDTQYF

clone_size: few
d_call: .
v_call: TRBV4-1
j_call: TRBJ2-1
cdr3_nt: TGCGCCAGCAGCCAACCATCTAGCGACAGCGGACTTGAGCAGTTCTTC
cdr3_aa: CASSQPSSDSGLEQFF

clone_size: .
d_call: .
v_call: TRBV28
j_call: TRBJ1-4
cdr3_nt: TGTGCCAGCAGTACCCTCGGACGATGGGAGGAAAAACTGTTTTTT
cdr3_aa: CASSTLGRWEEKLFF

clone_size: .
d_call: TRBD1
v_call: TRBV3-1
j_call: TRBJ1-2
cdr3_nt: TGTGCCAGCAGCCAAGCCGGGACAGGGGTTGACTATGGCTACACCTTC
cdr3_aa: CASSQAGTGVDYGYTF

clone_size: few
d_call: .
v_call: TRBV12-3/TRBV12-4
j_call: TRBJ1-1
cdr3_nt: TGTGCCAGCAGTTACAGTAGGAACACTGAAGCTTTCTTT
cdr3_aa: CASSYSRNTEAFF

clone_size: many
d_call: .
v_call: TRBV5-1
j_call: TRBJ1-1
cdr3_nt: TGCGCCAGCAGCTTGGCTGGGTCTGAAGCTTTCTTT
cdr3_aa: CASSLAGSEAFF

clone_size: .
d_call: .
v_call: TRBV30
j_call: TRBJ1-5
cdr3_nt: TGTGCCTGGATCGTTTTGCTTTACGGGGGCAATCAGCCCCAGCATTTT
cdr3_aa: CAWIVLLYGGNQPQHF

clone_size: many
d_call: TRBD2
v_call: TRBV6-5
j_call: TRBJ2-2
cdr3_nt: TGTGCCAGCACCCTGACTAGCGGGGGGGGGCTGTTTTTT
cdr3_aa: CASTLTSGGGLFF

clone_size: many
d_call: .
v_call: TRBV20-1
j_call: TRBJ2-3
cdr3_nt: TGCAGTGCTCCCGCCGGACGCGATACGCAGTATTTT
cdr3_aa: CSAPAGRDTQYF